This entry lists 13 T cell receptor beta chains sequenced from one sample in a study of blood T cell repertoires in COVID-19. Assay: immunoSEQ multiplex PCR; the TCRdb copy retains only in-frame clones and omits some. The sample has approximately 290,000 clones, about 80% seen once. The specimen sequenced was peripheral blood. The receptors stem from a person in their 70s with COVID-19, enrolled during active disease.

The J gene is TRBJ2-1, the V gene TRBV5-1, with TRBD1 as a possible D gene (6 bases). The germline CDR1 and CDR2 sequences are SGHRS and YFSETQ. With 0 bases removed from V and 9 bases from J, the gap between germline ends came to 10 bases. This CDR3 has 13 amino acids. The DNA for the CDR3 is TGCGCCAGCAGCTTGGGTTCCAGGGGTGAGCAGTTCTTC. It yields the protein CASSLGSRGEQFF.

The chain is built from TRBV7-2 and TRBJ2-2, with a possible D match to TRBD1 (6 bases). Germline CDR1 and CDR2: SGHTA and FQGNSA. V shed 1 base and J shed 12 bases, with 12 bases lying between them. This CDR3 comprises 13 residues. The CDR3 protein is CASSLGLRGQLFF. The CDR3 DNA reads TGTGCCAGCAGCTTAGGACTCAGGGGACAGCTGTTTTTT.

This rearrangement joins TRBV2 to TRBJ1-2; D gene uncertain. V dropped 4 bases and J dropped 6 bases, with 15 bases sitting between them. This CDR3 comprises 14 residues. CDR1 and CDR2 (germline): SNHLY, FYNNEI. The CDR3 here is CASSVSLVVDGYTF. In nucleotides, the CDR3 is TGTGCCAGCAGTGTTTCGTTGGTCGTAGATGGCTACACCTTC. The full variable domain, completed using reference TRBV2 and TRBJ1-2, is EPEVTQTPSHQVTQMGQEVILRCVPISNHLYFYWYRQILGQKVEFLVSFYNNEISEKSEIFDDQFSVERPDGSNFTLKIRSTKLEDSAMYFCASSVSLVVDGYTFGSGTRLTVV.

V usage is TRBV3-1 (or the pseudogene TRBV3-2) and J usage is TRBJ1-2; possible D gene TRBD1, 5 bases. The germline V and J ends were trimmed by 0 bases and 2 bases, with 7 bases remaining between them. Germline values: CDR1 LGHDT, CDR2 YNNKEL (reference sequence). The CDR3 has 14 amino acids. The CDR3 DNA reads TGTGCCAGCAGCCAAGAAAGGGGAAACTATGGCTACACCTTC. It is translated as CASSQERGNYGYTF.

The chain combines TRBV19 with TRBJ2-3; tentative D call: TRBD2 (7 bases). With 3 bases removed from V and 8 bases from J, the gap between germline ends came to 24 bases. The CDR3 spans 17 residues. The germline gives CDR1 LNHDA, CDR2 SQIVND (reference sequence). CDR3: CASSITTGGRFSPTQYF. The CDR3 DNA reads TGTGCCAGTAGTATTACCACCGGGGGGCGCTTTAGTCCTACGCAGTATTTT.

The V gene is TRBV6-5, the J gene TRBJ2-7; 8 bases agree with TRBD1. The V gene end was trimmed by 7 bases and the J gene end by 6 bases; junction bases not matched to a gene: 8. The length of the CDR3 is 13 residues. Germline CDR1 is MNHEY and CDR2 is SVGAGI. CDR3 loop: CASMRTGFSEQYF. The CDR3 DNA reads as TGTGCCAGCATGAGGACAGGGTTCTCCGAGCAGTACTTC.

The J gene is TRBJ2-3, the V gene TRBV2; D is unclear. Germline V lookup: CDR1 SNHLY, CDR2 FYNNEI. V was pared by 7 bases and J by 6 bases, with 23 bases between. The CDR3 extends over 16 amino acids. CDR3 in amino acids: CASTRGAHLAGDTQYF. The CDR3 DNA follows: TGTGCCAGCACCCGTGGCGCACATTTGGCAGGCGATACGCAGTATTTT.

This clone was recorded a few times. This chain links TRBV12-3 or TRBV12-4 with TRBJ2-3, with no clear D. V was trimmed by 3 bases and J by 6 bases, leaving 7 bases between them. The CDR3 sequence is 12 residues long. The CDR3 DNA reads TGTGCCAGCAGTTTCAGCAGGGATACGCAGTATTTT. It encodes CASSFSRDTQYF.

The chain links TRBV20-1 to TRBJ2-5, with a possible D match to TRBD2 (5 bases). The V and J ends lost 3 bases and 9 bases respectively, with 8 bases between them. The CDR3 totals 10 residues. Germline CDR1 reads DFQATT; CDR2 reads SNEGSKA (reference sequence). The CDR3 DNA reads as TGCAGTGCTAGTGCGAGGGCCCAGTACTTC. Translation: CSASARAQYF.

This chain joins TRBV28 and TRBJ1-6, with 8 positions matching TRBD1. Looked up from germline, CDR1 is MDHEN and CDR2 is SYDVKM. The V and J ends lost 2 bases and 7 bases, in that order; junction bases with no gene match: 4. This CDR3 is 15 amino acids long. CDR3 sequence reads: CASSLTGQGNSPLHF. DNA for the CDR3: TGTGCCAGCAGTTTAACAGGACAGGGAAATTCACCCCTCCACTTT.

This chain uses TRBV7-3 with TRBJ2-3; a possible D gene is TRBD2 (6 bases). V lost 4 bases, J lost 3 bases, and 14 bases lay in between. This CDR3 region has 15 residues. CDR1 and CDR2 (germline): SGHTA, FQGTGA. DNA of the CDR3: TGTGCCAGCAGCTCACTTGGGGGGTGGACAGATACGCAGTATTTT. Translated: CASSSLGGWTDTQYF.

The rearrangement links TRBV19 to TRBJ1-6; unclear D gene. Trimming shortened V by 3 bases and J by 9 bases, and 9 bases separated the two germline ends. Germline V gene sequence: CDR1 LNHDA, CDR2 SQIVND (reference sequence). The length of the CDR3 is 13 residues. CDR3 in DNA: TGTGCCAGTAGTATGGCGGTTCTTTCACCCCTCCACTTT. Translated: CASSMAVLSPLHF.

This chain joins TRBV2 and TRBJ1-1; possible D gene TRBD1, 5 bases. Trimming stripped 7 bases from V and 2 bases from J, with 11 bases between. The CDR3 sequence is 13 residues long. Germline CDR1 is SNHLY and CDR2 is FYNNEI. CDR3 coding DNA: TGTGCCAGCAAACAGGACCAAAACACTGAAGCTTTCTTT. Translated: CASKQDQNTEAFF.